What follows are 7 T cell receptor beta chains derived from one specimen sequenced in a study of T cells in localized non-small cell lung cancer. The method was immunoSEQ multiplex PCR; TCRdb's version includes in-frame clones alone and lacks a portion of them. Of 40,000 to 55,000 clones listed, 81% are singletons. The sequenced sample was peripheral blood mononuclear cells, obtained before any cancer treatment. These receptor sequences come from a man between 40 and 69 years old with stage III lung adenocarcinoma.

V and J are TRBV7-6 and TRBJ2-2; no clear D. In germline, CDR1 is SGHVS, CDR2 FNYEAQ. V was shortened by 1 base and J by 7 bases, with 4 bases between the two germline ends. The CDR3 runs 12 residues. As DNA, the CDR3 is TGTGCCAGCAGCTTAGGGAACGGGGAGCTGTTTTTT. It specifies CASSLGNGELFF. Drawing the rest from reference TRBV7-6 and TRBJ2-2, the complete variable domain is GAGVSQSPRYKVTKRGQDVALRCDPISGHVSLYWYRQALGQGPEFLTYFNYEAQQDKSGLPNDRFSAERPEGSISTLTIQRTEQRDSAMYRCASSLGNGELFFGEGSRLTVL.

V is TRBV14 and J is TRBJ2-5; 11 bases map to TRBD2. CDR3 size: 16 residues. V was clipped by 2 bases and J by 2 bases; unmatched bases: 4. Germline lookup yields CDR1 SGHDN and CDR2 FVKESK. The CDR3 bases are TGTGCCAGCAGCCAAAGGTCTAGCGGGGGGCAAGAGACCCAGTACTTC. It yields the protein CASSQRSSGGQETQYF.

This sequence joins TRBV2 and TRBJ2-7; TRBD2 might be the D (5 bases). There are 19 residues in the CDR3. CDR1 is SNHLY, CDR2 FYNNEI, per germline. The V end was cut by 7 bases, the J end by 5 bases, with 33 bases between. The CDR3 sequence is CASNPSPADGSLNLDEQYF. The CDR3 nucleotides are TGTGCCAGCAATCCCTCCCCAGCGGACGGTTCTTTAAACCTTGACGAGCAGTACTTC.

This clone was recorded a few times. The V and J genes are TRBV5-1 and TRBJ2-3, with D possibly TRBD2 on 7 matching bases. CDR1 and CDR2 (germline): SGHRS, YFSETQ. CDR3 length equals 14 residues. Trimming took off 0 bases at V and 6 bases at J, with 11 bases between the two ends. CDR3 in DNA: TGCGCCAGCAGCTTGGAGGGGGGGCTGGATACGCAGTATTTT. Translated, it gives CASSLEGGLDTQYF. The whole variable domain, remainder taken from reference TRBV5-1 and TRBJ2-3, is KAGVTQTPRYLIKTRGQQVTLSCSPISGHRSVSWYQQTPGQGLQFLFEYFSETQRNKGNFPGRFSGRQFSNSRSEMNVSTLELGDSALYLCASSLEGGLDTQYFGPGTRLTVL.

CDR3 nucleotide sequence: TGTGCCAGCAGCCAAGACGTCTGGGGCGAGCAGTACTTC. Translated, it gives CASSQDVWGEQYF. The chain couples TRBV14 to TRBJ2-7; D uncertain. V lost 0 bases and J lost 6, with 9 bases in between. The germline CDR1 and CDR2 sequences are SGHDN and FVKESK. CDR3 length equals 13 residues.

This sequence joins TRBV28 and TRBJ2-7; D tentatively fits TRBD1 or TRBD2 (5 bases each). Trimming took 3 bases from V and 5 from J, leaving 8 bases between them. Germline CDR1 reads MDHEN; CDR2 reads SYDVKM. CDR3 size: 12 residues. CDR3 coding DNA: TGTGCCAGCAGTTTCATGGGGGACGAGCAGTACTTC. Its translation: CASSFMGDEQYF.

The chain recombines TRBV29-1 with TRBJ2-2; D is unresolved. The V end was cut by 3 bases, the J end by 6 bases, with 14 bases between. Germline V CDR1 and CDR2: SQVTM, ANQGSEA. This CDR3 comprises 14 residues. The CDR3 region is CSVDWSDPPGELFF. CDR3 bases: TGCAGCGTTGATTGGAGCGACCCTCCCGGGGAGCTGTTTTTT.